The clone carrying this T cell receptor beta chain has ten or more counts. What it recognizes is unknown. Using its own MiXCR run on the 5' RACE reads, TCRdb lists one record per CDR3 protein. This sample has about 900,000 distinct CDR3 sequences, with more than 9% found just once. This sample was taken from a study of identical twins. The study's findings and limits: Models came in too low on out-of-frame TCR alpha sharing in monozygotic twins.

The germline V gene has CDR1 SGHNT and CDR2 YENEEA. Trimming cost V 3 bases and J 2 bases, with 15 bases left between them. CDR3 size: 16 residues. The same sample was also studied in work on yellow fever vaccine responses in identical twins. As that study records: Among the twins, the vaccine T cell response reportedly seemed partly convergent and partly personalized.

The origin of this receptor is a young woman in good health. The chain is built from TRBV11-3 and TRBJ2-3, with a weak D call TRBD2 (6 bases). Specimen: PBMCs. DNA of the CDR3: TGTGCCAGCAGCTTCAACCTGGGACTTGCCACAGATACGCAGTATTTT. Protein: CASSFNLGLATDTQYF.